A selection of T cell receptor beta chains follows, all from one sample in a study of lymphopenia after photon versus proton radiotherapy. Profiling relied on immunoSEQ multiplex PCR, and the TCRdb table lists in-frame clones only, not all of them. Among over 25,000 clones listed, over 75% were seen once. The specimen comprised peripheral blood, sampled from a patient treated with proton-based radiotherapy. These receptors were obtained from a woman in her 70s with pancreatic cancer. Both conserved end residues are part of each CDR3. The D gene is left open where the match is weak. Size tells how often a clone was seen (once, few, many) or the class of an expanded clone, and some rows leave it out.

v_gene	d_gene	j_gene	abundance	CDR3nt	CDR3aa
TRBV4-2	-	TRBJ1-3	-	TGTGCCAGCAGCCAAGAGGTTTCGGGAAGCGCGGGTGTCGGAAACACCATATATTTT	CASSQEVSGSAGVGNTIYF
TRBV28	TRBD1	TRBJ1-5	-	TGTGCCAGCAGACCGGGGACAGTTCGACAGCCCCAGCATTTT	CASRPGTVRQPQHF
TRBV10-3	TRBD1	TRBJ2-7	-	TGTGCCATCAGTGCCGGGACAGTAGTCGGAAACGAGCAGTACTTC	CAISAGTVVGNEQYF
TRBV7-2	TRBD1	TRBJ2-2	-	TGTGCCAGCAGCCAGGGACAGGGTTCGGACGGGGAGCTGTTTTTT	CASSQGQGSDGELFF
TRBV11-2	-	TRBJ2-6	once	TGTGCCAGCAGCTTAGATAGGGCCTCTGGGGCCAACGTCCTGACTTTC	CASSLDRASGANVLTF
TRBV18	-	TRBJ1-4	-	TGTGCCAGCCGCGAGGGAACGGGGACTAATGAAAAACTGTTTTTT	CASREGTGTNEKLFF
TRBV4-1	-	TRBJ2-3	-	TGCGCCAGCAGCCACAATTTCGGGACCTACACAGATACGCAGTATTTT	CASSHNFGTYTDTQYF
TRBV28	-	TRBJ2-6	-	TGTGCCAGCGGTCTAACAGGGCTTTACTCTGGGGCCAACGTCCTGACTTTC	CASGLTGLYSGANVLTF
TRBV30	TRBD2	TRBJ2-7	few	TGTGTTGGGGATGAGGAAAAGCGGGACTCCTACGAGCAGTACTTC	CVGDEEKRDSYEQYF
TRBV19	TRBD1	TRBJ1-1	-	TGTGCCAGTAGTTTTCAGGGGGGAGGTTTCACTGAAGCTTTCTTT	CASSFQGGGFTEAFF
TRBV7-2	TRBD1	TRBJ2-1	-	TGTGCCAGCAGCTACGACAGGGGCGGCTTCTTAGAGCAGTTCTTC	CASSYDRGGFLEQFF
TRBV5-4	TRBD2	TRBJ2-1	once	TGTGCCAGCAGCCCAACTAGCGGGAAGTCCAATGAGCAGTTCTTC	CASSPTSGKSNEQFF
TRBV6-5	-	TRBJ1-6	once	TGTGCCAGCGGGACGCTCTCCTATAATTCACCCCTCCACTTT	CASGTLSYNSPLHF
TRBV4-3	-	TRBJ2-2	-	TGCGCCAGCAGCCACGGGCCTACCCGAGTAACCGGGGAGCTGTTTTTT	CASSHGPTRVTGELFF
TRBV28	-	TRBJ1-2	-	TGTGCCAGCAGTTTATTCGGGGGGCAAGTCTATGGCTACACCTTC	CASSLFGGQVYGYTF
TRBV18	-	TRBJ1-2	once	TGTGCCAGCTCACCAGCAACGACAGTTAGCTATGGCTACACCTTC	CASSPATTVSYGYTF
TRBV7-6	-	TRBJ1-4	-	TGTGCCAGCAGCTTAGGGACCTCCGTGGGTGAAAAACTGTTTTTT	CASSLGTSVGEKLFF
TRBV5-8	-	TRBJ2-5	few	TGTGCCAGCAGCTTTAGGGACCTACAAGAGACCCAGTACTTC	CASSFRDLQETQYF
TRBV18	TRBD2	TRBJ2-7	-	TGTGCCAGCTCACAAAATAGCGGGAGTACCTACGAGCAGTACTTC	CASSQNSGSTYEQYF
TRBV10-3	TRBD2	TRBJ2-1	-	TGTGCCATCCCCCCCCGAGCGGGGTCCTACAATGAGCAGTTCTTC	CAIPPRAGSYNEQFF
TRBV25-1	-	TRBJ1-6	once	TGTGCCAGCAGTGGGACACGGGCCGGTTCTGGGAATTCACCCCTCCACTTT	CASSGTRAGSGNSPLHF
TRBV30	-	TRBJ1-1	-	TGTGCCTGGAGTGTACTAGGGCAGGGAACTTTCTTT	CAWSVLGQGTFF
TRBV4-3	TRBD2	TRBJ2-1	few	TGCGCCAGCAGCCGCGCTAGCGGGATGTTAAATGAGCAGTTCTTC	CASSRASGMLNEQFF
TRBV4-1	-	TRBJ2-2	-	TGCGCCAGCAGCCAGTATCAGGAAGGGGACACCGGGGAGCTGTTTTTT	CASSQYQEGDTGELFF
TRBV30	-	TRBJ1-5	-	TGTGCCTGGAGTGGGCCGAACCTATATAGCAATCAGCCCCAGCATTTT	CAWSGPNLYSNQPQHF
TRBV5-6	TRBD2	TRBJ2-7	-	TGTGCCAGCAGCTGGGCCGGGGGGAGCTCCTACGAGCAGTACTTC	CASSWAGGSSYEQYF
TRBV6-6	-	TRBJ1-1	-	TGTGCCAGCAGTTCCCATCTAGGAACTGAAGCTTTCTTT	CASSSHLGTEAFF
TRBV30	TRBD1	TRBJ2-7	-	TGTGCTTACAGGGGGAGGTCCTACGAGCAGTACTTC	CAYRGRSYEQYF
TRBV30	-	TRBJ1-3	-	TGTGCCTGGAGTTTAGCATCTGGAAACACCATATATTTT	CAWSLASGNTIYF
TRBV6-1	-	TRBJ1-5	-	TGTGCCAGCAGTGAAGCGACCAGGGGTGGACAGCCCCAGCATTTT	CASSEATRGGQPQHF
TRBV4-2	-	TRBJ1-5	-	TGTGCCAGCAGCCCATTAACAGGGACCAATCAGCCCCAGCATTTT	CASSPLTGTNQPQHF
TRBV7-9	TRBD1	TRBJ2-7	-	TGTGCCAGCAGCCTGGGGCAGGGGGCCTACGAGCAGTACTTC	CASSLGQGAYEQYF
TRBV7-8	-	TRBJ2-1	-	TGTGCCAGCAGCCTACGACTAGGCAACTACAATGAGCAGTTCTTC	CASSLRLGNYNEQFF
TRBV19	-	TRBJ1-1	-	TGTGCCAGTAGTATAGAGGGGTGGATGAACACTGAAGCTTTCTTT	CASSIEGWMNTEAFF
TRBV11-3	TRBD1	TRBJ2-5	-	TGTGCCAGCAGCCCTACTCGGACAGGGAGAAAGACCCAGTACTTC	CASSPTRTGRKTQYF
TRBV20-1	-	TRBJ2-7	few	TGCAGTGCTAGAACAGGGAGCGAGCAGTACTTC	CSARTGSEQYF
TRBV7-6	TRBD1	TRBJ2-5	once	TGTGCCAGCAGCCCCCCCAACCGGGACAGGGCAAAAGAGGCCCAGTACTTC	CASSPPNRDRAKEAQYF
TRBV19	TRBD1	TRBJ2-7	-	TGTGCCAGTAGCCAGACCGGGACAGCTCCCTACGAGCAGTACTTC	CASSQTGTAPYEQYF
TRBV5-4	TRBD1	TRBJ1-2	-	TGTGCCAGCAGCTTGGGTGACAGGGGGCGTCTAAACTATGGCTACACCTTC	CASSLGDRGRLNYGYTF
TRBV28	-	TRBJ1-2	-	TGTGCCAATGCGGCCTCCCCAATTACTAACTATGGCTACACCTTC	CANAASPITNYGYTF
TRBV6-1	-	TRBJ1-1	-	TGTGCCACCGAGGGGGACATGAACACTGAAGCTTTCTTT	CATEGDMNTEAFF
TRBV7-9	-	TRBJ1-6	-	TGTGCCAGCAGCTTTTGGACAGACCGTAATTCACCCCTCCACTTT	CASSFWTDRNSPLHF
TRBV11-2	-	TRBJ2-3	-	TGTGCCAGCAGCTTAGGGACTAGCACAGATACGCAGTATTTT	CASSLGTSTDTQYF